This T cell receptor beta chain was observed in a study of T cell responses to AZD1222 COVID-19 vaccine (dated by TCRdb to the early 2020s). With regard to the full study: TCR sequencing was performed for roughly 250 trial participants, of whom around 200 were given two doses of AZD1222 and around 25 were given two doses of MenACWY control vaccine. Trial participants were enrolled by age into subgroups of 18-55, 56-69 and 70-plus years, and roughly 150, 30 and 60 TCR-sequenced participants, respectively, were included in these subgroups. Overall study outcomes, separate from this receptor: The vaccine-associated CD4 TCRs covered the entire spike protein, and the dominant responses fell in regions 160-218 and 743-854. Reportedly, close to half of the unique spike-specific TCRs recognized epitopes lying outside the regions that are mutated in the B.1.351 and B.1.1.7 variants. The 56-69-year group was small, and its depth increase did not reach significance, likely because of low power. No day 14 peak-response samples were available, so repertoires were characterized only after the peak T cell response. Conclusions about previously exposed vaccinees were limited because only a handful of AZD1222 recipients were SARS-CoV-2 seropositive at baseline. After two AZD1222 doses, both the breadth and the depth of spike-specific TCRs were significantly higher than at day 0 and than in MenACWY recipients. Most participants were white British and females outnumbered males, and the authors suggested that clonal diversity may have been underestimated.

The sample's time point label is to be understood as: about 28 days (+/-7) after the second vaccine dose. AZD1222 recipients whose second dose came at about 4 weeks and those whose second dose came at about 12 weeks were combined into one group, since spike-specific TCR depth and breadth did not differ between the two schedules. Samples from vaccinated people were obtained from the UK trials COV001 and COV002, which included a single-blind randomized controlled phase 2/3 trial of AZD1222 (ChAdOx1 nCoV-19) in healthy adults. For TCRbeta chain sequencing, PBMC samples were collected from trial participants at day 0 and at day 28 after the second dose. In the germline V gene, CDR1 corresponds to SGHRS and CDR2 to YFSETQ. The CDR3 measures 15 amino acids from cysteine to phenylalanine. Solely the CDR3 DNA is kept, with 45 bases framed from the first base. The V and J ends are trimmed by 3 bases and 0 bases, leaving 11 bases between them.

Comment on this clone: Its antigen is currently not known. Base qualities are not at hand, and no much larger clone is one base apart.

The CDR3 regions of human TCRbeta chains were subjected to immunosequencing. Regarding the original processing steps: TCRs in the repertoires were matched against a reference library of SARS-CoV-2-specific TCRs that had been generated with the MIRA antigen-specificity platform. Breadth was defined as the fraction of unique TCRs that were SARS-CoV-2-associated, and depth was defined as the fraction of total T cells that were SARS-CoV-2-associated. Using the MIRA data, each spike-specific TCR was mapped to the spike region that the TCR reacts to and placed in a CD4 or CD8 class. Log10-transformed breadth and depth values were compared by one-way ANOVA with Sidak's multiple comparisons tests. TCRdb limited this immuneACCESS table to in-frame rearrangements with V and J called. A share of clones is missing; checked studies link under half to unresolved V genes, and the rest is unexplained. D and trimming come from the DNA, and the V and J calls and clone size come from that table. The sample table records 95,000 to 120,000 clones; around 88% of these occur just once. The top ten hold around 6% of the sample.

The chain is assembled from TRBV5-1 and TRBJ2-3, and perhaps TRBD1 as D gene, on 6 matching bases. This specimen was peripheral blood, taken 28 days after the second AZD1222 dose. The sequence was collected from an adult who received the AZD1222 COVID-19 vaccine. The nucleotide sequence is given as TGCGCCAGCAGCTCGAGGGGGTCCAGCACAGATACGCAGTATTTT. Its protein reads: CASSSRGSSTDTQYF.